This T cell receptor (beta chain) derives from a study of blood T cells in healthy people across ages. Study results and caveats: TCR beta diversity, measured per million T cells, fell in a roughly linear way with age.

A word on this clonotype: The antigen remains unidentified. The junction departs from germline at one end; a sequencing error may be responsible.

Next came a second PCR, run for about 7 to 11 cycles, which used a sample-barcoded 5' primer along with a J-beta primer mix. A template-switch adaptor containing 12 random nucleotides labeled each cDNA molecule. Samples each returned at least 2.5 million CDR3-containing paired-end reads. TCRdb reprocessed the 5' RACE reads with MiXCR, giving one entry per CDR3 protein. The sample lists more than 1,400,000 distinct CDR3 sequences; 42% were seen once. Germline V gene data show CDR1 as SGHRS and CDR2 as YFSETQ. The CDR3 loop spans 14 amino acids. The rearrangement uses TRBV5-1 and TRBJ2-7, with a weak D call TRBD2 (6 bases). The clonotype originates from a young woman in good health. The specimen was blood. The DNA of the CDR3 is TGTGCCAGCAGTTTAGGGCAGGGAGGAGACGAGCAGTACTTC. As protein: CASSLGQGGDEQYF.